The 3 T cell receptor beta chains given below trace back to one sample, sequenced in a study of post-analysis software for immune sequencing data. No cognate antigen is known for these TCRs. Unique molecular identifiers were carried by the TCR beta cDNA libraries. Each CDR3 protein is one row after TCRdb ran MiXCR on the PCR reads. The sample lists about 200,000 distinct CDR3 sequences, 29% occurring once. The study, taken as a whole, reports: The five TRBV segments detected at higher frequency in patients than in controls included TRBV5-6, TRBV5-1 and TRBV20-1.

Sequencing was performed on blood. The receptor set was obtained from a girl aged 2-17 years with multiple sclerosis.

This clonotype was recorded many times. The chain couples TRBV7-9 to TRBJ2-5; D possibly corresponds to TRBD1 (5 bases). V was pared by 6 bases and J by 5 bases, with 22 bases between. CDR1 is SEHNR, CDR2 FQNEAQ, per germline (reference sequence). CDR3 length equals 16 residues. CDR3 protein: CASSTDSKTAGETQYF. The CDR3 coding sequence is TGTGCCAGCAGTACCGACAGTAAGACCGCCGGGGAGACCCAGTACTTC.

Only a few counts were recorded for this clonotype. The chain uses TRBV5-1 and TRBJ1-6, with D unclear. The CDR3 consists of 15 residues. V gave up 0 bases and J gave up 7 bases, with 11 bases separating them. Germline CDR1 reads SGHRS; CDR2 reads YFSETQ. DNA of the CDR3: TGCGCCAGCAGCTTGGAAGGTACCGTAAATTCACCCCTCCACTTT. Amino acid sequence: CASSLEGTVNSPLHF.

The J gene is TRBJ2-7, the V gene TRBV21-1; TRBD1, the D gene given by the table, was not confirmed from the DNA. TRBV21-1 is classified as a pseudogene. The CDR3 contains 13 residues. For the CDR3, the DNA is TGTGCCAGCACCGGACCCCTACCCTACGAGCAGTACTTC. This encodes CASTGPLPYEQYF.